This TCR beta chain was observed in a study of T-cell reconstitution after alpha-beta-depleted transplantation in children. CDR1 and CDR2 from the germline V gene are SQVTM and ANQGSEA. Trimming cost V 3 bases and J 6 bases, with 9 bases left between them. The CDR3 is 12 amino acids. This clonotype has more than one count but fewer than ten. Its antigen is not known. Study results and limitations: High day-60 TCRbeta diversity in some patients came from surviving recipient T cells and thymic progenitors. When one year had passed after transplant, most T-cell counts and diversity came from newly produced T cells. Reportedly, alpha-beta T cells present about two months post-transplant originated from several hundred expanded clones of graft origin.

Unique molecular identifiers were used to barcode this TCRbeta library. TCRdb analysed the PCR reads with MiXCR anew, one entry per CDR3 protein. The sample includes 500,000 or so distinct CDR3 sequences, about an eighth of them seen just once. The source of this sequence is a female patient aged 2-15 years who had a stem cell transplant for aplastic anemia, so the T cells may come from the graft donor. The source was PBMCs, mostly from graft donor cells, collected 180 days after TCRalphabeta/CD19-depleted stem cell transplant. This chain joins TRBV29-1 and TRBJ2-1; D unclear. CDR3 sequence (DNA): TGCAGCGTTGACCAAAGTTCCAATGAGCAGTTCTTC. Protein: CSVDQSSNEQFF.